A selection of T cell receptor beta chains follows, all from one sample in a study of cytomegalovirus exposure and HLA in healthy donors. The assay was immunoSEQ multiplex PCR, and TCRdb's table has in-frame clones only and misses some. The repertoire holds about 150,000 clones, 75% to 90% seen once, with just over 8% in the top ten. Sequencing input: PBMCs. These receptors were taken from a woman in her forties or fifties in good health and CMV-seropositive. Both conserved end residues are part of each CDR3. D genes are given only for firm matches. Expanded clones get a size class; other rows say once, few or many, or leave the size out.

D gene,V gene,J gene,clone size,CDR3 DNA,CDR3 protein
TRBD2,TRBV7-2,TRBJ2-1,.,TGTGCCAGCAGCTTAGCGGGGACTAGTATATCCAATGAGCAGTTCTTC,CASSLAGTSISNEQFF
.,TRBV28,TRBJ1-2,.,TGTGCCAGCAGTTTCGGGTTTGGCTACACCTTC,CASSFGFGYTF
.,TRBV6-1,TRBJ1-2,.,TGTGCCAGCAGTGAAAGGAGGGAGGGAGGGAACTATGGCTACACCTTC,CASSERREGGNYGYTF
TRBD1,TRBV7-8,TRBJ2-7,.,TGTGCCAGCAGCCCATCGGACAGGGGATCGAAATACGAGCAGTACTTC,CASSPSDRGSKYEQYF
TRBD1,TRBV6-5,TRBJ1-4,.,TGTGCCAGCAGAGGACAGGGGTTAAATGAAAAACTGTTTTTT,CASRGQGLNEKLFF
TRBD2,TRBV10-3,TRBJ2-7,.,TGTGCCATCAAGAGACTAGCGGGCGAGCAGTACTTC,CAIKRLAGEQYF
.,TRBV9,TRBJ2-1,.,TGTGCCAGCAGCACACAGACAGGCTACAATGAGCAGTTCTTC,CASSTQTGYNEQFF
.,TRBV7-9,TRBJ2-7,few,TGTGCCAGCAGCTTATCCGGGGATTGGTACGAGCAGTACTTC,CASSLSGDWYEQYF
TRBD2,TRBV11-2,TRBJ2-2,.,TGTGCCAGCAGCTTCGGGACTATCTTTTCCGGGGAGCTGTTTTTT,CASSFGTIFSGELFF
TRBD2,TRBV2,TRBJ2-3,.,TGTGCCAGCTTCCGGCTAGCGGGCACAGATACGCAGTATTTT,CASFRLAGTDTQYF
TRBD2,TRBV11-3,TRBJ2-3,.,TGTGCCAGCAGCCCATCAACTAGCGGGGGGACAGATACGCAGTATTTT,CASSPSTSGGTDTQYF
.,TRBV15,TRBJ2-5,.,TGTGCCACCAGCGGCCCCGGACAGGGAGGGTACCAAGAGACCCAGTACTTC,CATSGPGQGGYQETQYF
.,TRBV10-2,TRBJ1-1,.,TGCGCCAGCAAGCCAGGTGGCGGGTACACTGAAGCTTTCTTT,CASKPGGGYTEAFF
.,TRBV4-1,TRBJ2-1,.,TGCGCCAGCAGCCAAGGGTGGCGGGCCTCCTACAATGAGCAGTTCTTC,CASSQGWRASYNEQFF
.,TRBV21-1,TRBJ2-3,.,TGTGCCAGCAGCATACCACTAGCGGGACGCACAGATACGCAGTATTTT,CASSIPLAGRTDTQYF
TRBD1,TRBV6-5,TRBJ1-2,.,TGTGCCAGCAGTCCCCACCTTGACAGGGGGTATGGCTACACCTTC,CASSPHLDRGYGYTF
TRBD2,TRBV18,TRBJ2-3,.,TGTGCCAGCTCACCTCCGGGGAGGGTTGGAGATACGCAGTATTTT,CASSPPGRVGDTQYF
.,TRBV13,TRBJ2-2,.,TGTGCCAGCAGTCTAAAAGCCGGGGAGCTGTTTTTT,CASSLKAGELFF
TRBD1,TRBV27,TRBJ1-1,once,TGTGCCAGCAGTTTACGCGGTCAGGGGGTAATGAACACTGAAGCTTTCTTT,CASSLRGQGVMNTEAFF
.,TRBV2,TRBJ1-3,.,TGTGCCAGGGGACTTGGAAACACCATATATTTT,CARGLGNTIYF
.,TRBV19,TRBJ1-2,.,TGTGCCAGTAGTATTCGTACTAACTATGGCTACACCTTC,CASSIRTNYGYTF
.,TRBV30,TRBJ2-6,.,TGTGCCTGGAGGGCCCCTGGGGCCAACGTCCTGACTTTC,CAWRAPGANVLTF
TRBD2,TRBV2,TRBJ2-7,.,TGTGCCAGTAGCGGGAGCCTACCATACGAGCAGTACTTC,CASSGSLPYEQYF
TRBD2,TRBV19,TRBJ2-5,few,TGTGCCAGTAAGAGCGGGGGGGCGTTAGGAGAGACCCAGTACTTC,CASKSGGALGETQYF
TRBD2,TRBV7-8,TRBJ2-1,.,TGTGCCAGCACCTCTAGCGGGGAGCAGTTCTTC,CASTSSGEQFF
TRBD2,TRBV7-3,TRBJ2-3,.,TGTGCCAGCAGCTTAAAGGGGTCATTTAGCGGGGGGGCGACAGATACGCAGTATTTT,CASSLKGSFSGGATDTQYF
.,TRBV6-1,TRBJ2-7,.,TGTGCCAGCAGTGAGTACCTCTCCAGGGGCTACGAGCAGTACTTC,CASSEYLSRGYEQYF
.,TRBV28,TRBJ2-1,.,TGTGCCAGCACCTGGGGCGGATACAATGAGCAGTTCTTC,CASTWGGYNEQFF
.,TRBV28,TRBJ1-5,.,TGTGCCAGCAGTTTGATAGTTCAGCCCCAGCATTTT,CASSLIVQPQHF
.,TRBV7-2,TRBJ2-5,.,TGTGCCAGCAGCTTAAGGAGAGAACAAGAGACCCAGTACTTC,CASSLRREQETQYF
.,TRBV6-5,TRBJ1-1,once,TGTGCCAGCAGTTACTCGTGGGCAATGAACACTGAAGCTTTCTTT,CASSYSWAMNTEAFF
TRBD1,TRBV7-2,TRBJ1-2,.,TGTGCCAGCAGCTTAATGTCAGGGGGCGCGTCGGTCGACGGCTACACCTTC,CASSLMSGGASVDGYTF
TRBD1,TRBV5-1,TRBJ2-1,.,TGCGCCAGCAGCTTGGAAATAGGACAGGGCGTCCATGAGCAGTTCTTC,CASSLEIGQGVHEQFF
TRBD2,TRBV30,TRBJ2-5,.,TGTGCCTGGAGCATGGCTAGCGGGCAAGAGACCCAGTACTTC,CAWSMASGQETQYF
.,TRBV27,TRBJ2-6,.,TGTGCCAGCAGTTTTGGGCAGACTGGGGCCAACGTCCTGACTTTC,CASSFGQTGANVLTF
.,TRBV14,TRBJ2-2,.,TGTGCCAGCAGCCAAGCCGTAAACACCGGGGAGCTGTTTTTT,CASSQAVNTGELFF
.,TRBV30,TRBJ1-2,.,TGTGCCTGGAGTCTGGGGGGTGGCTACACCTTC,CAWSLGGGYTF
TRBD1,TRBV5-1,TRBJ1-3,.,TGCGCCAGCAGCTTCGGGACAGGGCGTGGAAACACCATATATTTT,CASSFGTGRGNTIYF
.,TRBV30,TRBJ2-5,once,TGTGCCTGGAGTCCCAGCACGGGAGAGACCCAGTACTTC,CAWSPSTGETQYF
TRBD2,TRBV4-3,TRBJ2-3,few,TGCGCCAGCAGCCTCCTAGGCGGGGGGGCTACGCAGTATTTT,CASSLLGGGATQYF
.,TRBV30,TRBJ2-7,.,TGTGCCTGGATACGAAGAAACAACGAGCAGTACTTC,CAWIRRNNEQYF
TRBD2,TRBV5-1,TRBJ2-3,few,TGCGCCAGCAGCTTTCGGGGGGGCGGCACAGATACGCAGTATTTT,CASSFRGGGTDTQYF
.,TRBV11-2,TRBJ2-2,.,TGTGCCAGCAGGACCTGGGGGGGCGCGGGGACCGGGGAGCTGTTTTTT,CASRTWGGAGTGELFF
.,TRBV18,TRBJ2-7,.,TGTGCCAGCTCACCACCTTCCGGCCCGGAGGAGCAGTACTTC,CASSPPSGPEEQYF
TRBD1,TRBV29-1,TRBJ1-1,.,TGCAGCGTTGAAGATCCTGCGCAGGGGGGTGAAGCTTTCTTT,CSVEDPAQGGEAFF
TRBD2,TRBV7-9,TRBJ2-1,.,TGTGCCAGCAGCTTAAGCGGGAGTCGGAATGAGCAGTTCTTC,CASSLSGSRNEQFF
TRBD2,TRBV4-2,TRBJ2-3,.,TGTGCCAGCAGCCAAGAAGTCCTAGCGGGAGGCTCCCTCACAGATACGCAGTATTTT,CASSQEVLAGGSLTDTQYF
.,TRBV18,TRBJ2-5,few,TGTGCCAGCTCACCACCTCGGTCCCGAGGAGGAGAGACCCAGTACTTC,CASSPPRSRGGETQYF
TRBD1,TRBV27,TRBJ1-5,.,TGTGCCAGCAGTAGAGGACAGGGGGGGGATCAGCCCCAGCATTTT,CASSRGQGGDQPQHF
TRBD2,TRBV4-3,TRBJ2-3,.,TGCGCCAGCAGCCAAGTACTAGCGGGGGGCACAGATACGCAGTATTTT,CASSQVLAGGTDTQYF
TRBD1,TRBV5-5,TRBJ1-6,.,TGTGCCAGCAGCTTGCGGCAGGGGGATTCACCCCTCCACTTT,CASSLRQGDSPLHF
TRBD2,TRBV9,TRBJ2-7,.,TGTGCCAGCAGCGCCAATATCCTAGCGGGAGCAGGGGAGCAGTACTTC,CASSANILAGAGEQYF
TRBD1,TRBV7-2,TRBJ1-2,.,TGTGCCAGCAGCTTAATAGGACAGGGGGCCGGTGGCTACACCTTC,CASSLIGQGAGGYTF